The sequence of this T cell receptor (beta chain) was determined in a study of T-cell reconstitution after alpha-beta-depleted transplantation in children. Library preparation (for TCRbeta) was performed with unique molecular identifiers. TCRdb re-called the PCR reads with MiXCR, one entry per CDR3 protein. The table has hundreds of thousands of distinct CDR3 sequences, approximately 14% seen once. Study-wide results and limits: About two months after transplant, alpha-beta T cells reportedly came from several hundred expanded graft clones. Counts and diversity of T cells one year after transplant came mostly from newly produced T cells. Some patients' high day-60 TCRbeta diversity was traced to surviving recipient T cells and thymic progenitors.

This clonotype was found a few times. Its antigen is as yet unknown. CDR3 size: 15 residues. V gave up 0 bases and J gave up 8 bases; unmatched junction bases: 6. The germline V gene encodes CDR1 DFQATT and CDR2 SNEGSKA (reference sequence). This sample comprised PBMCs, obtained before TCRalphabeta/CD19-depleted stem cell transplant. This sequence was found in a girl between 2 and 10 years old with congenital amegakaryocytic thrombocytopenia, due to receive a stem cell transplant. The genes are TRBV20-1 and TRBJ1-6, with 8 bases aligning to TRBD1. The CDR3 coding sequence is TGCAGTGCTAGAGATAATACAGGGGGGTATTCACCCCTCCACTTT. Protein sequence: CSARDNTGGYSPLHF.